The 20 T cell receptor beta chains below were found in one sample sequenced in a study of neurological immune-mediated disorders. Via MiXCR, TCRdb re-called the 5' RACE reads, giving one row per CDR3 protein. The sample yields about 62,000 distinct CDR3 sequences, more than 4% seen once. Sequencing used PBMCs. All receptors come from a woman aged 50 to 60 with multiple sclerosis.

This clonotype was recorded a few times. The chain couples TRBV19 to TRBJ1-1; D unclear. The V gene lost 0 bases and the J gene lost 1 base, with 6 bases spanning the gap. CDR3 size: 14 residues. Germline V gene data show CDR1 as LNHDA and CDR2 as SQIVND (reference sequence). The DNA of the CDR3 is TGTGCCAGTAGTATAGACAGGCAGAACACTGAAGCTTTCTTT. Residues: CASSIDRQNTEAFF.

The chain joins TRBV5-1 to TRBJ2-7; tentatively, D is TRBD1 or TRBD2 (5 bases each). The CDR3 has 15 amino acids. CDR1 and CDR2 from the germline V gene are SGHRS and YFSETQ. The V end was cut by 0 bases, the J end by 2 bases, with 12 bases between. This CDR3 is CASSLEGDSTYEQYF. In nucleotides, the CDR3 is TGCGCCAGCAGCTTGGAGGGAGACAGTACCTACGAGCAGTACTTC.

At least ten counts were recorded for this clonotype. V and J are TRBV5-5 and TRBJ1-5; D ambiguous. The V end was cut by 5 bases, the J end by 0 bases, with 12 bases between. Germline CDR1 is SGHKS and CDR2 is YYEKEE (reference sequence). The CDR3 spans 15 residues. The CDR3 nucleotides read TGTGCCAGCAGTTGGACCGCCTATAGCAATCAGCCCCAGCATTTT. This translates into CASSWTAYSNQPQHF.

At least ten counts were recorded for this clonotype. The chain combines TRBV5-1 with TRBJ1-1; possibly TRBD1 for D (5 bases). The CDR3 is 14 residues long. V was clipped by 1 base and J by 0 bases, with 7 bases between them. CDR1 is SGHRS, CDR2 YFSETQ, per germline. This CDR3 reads CASSLRGLNTEAFF. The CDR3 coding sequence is TGCGCCAGCAGCTTGCGGGGACTGAACACTGAAGCTTTCTTT.

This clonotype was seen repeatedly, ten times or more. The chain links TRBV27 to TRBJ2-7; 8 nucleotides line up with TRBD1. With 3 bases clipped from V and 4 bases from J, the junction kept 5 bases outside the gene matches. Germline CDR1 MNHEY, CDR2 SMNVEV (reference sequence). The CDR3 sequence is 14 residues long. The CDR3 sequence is CASSFGQGSYEQYF. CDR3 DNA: TGTGCCAGCAGTTTTGGACAGGGAAGTTACGAGCAGTACTTC.

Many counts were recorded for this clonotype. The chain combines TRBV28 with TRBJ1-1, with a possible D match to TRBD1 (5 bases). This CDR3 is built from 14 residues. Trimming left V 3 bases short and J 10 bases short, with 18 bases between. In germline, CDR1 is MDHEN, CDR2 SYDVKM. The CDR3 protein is CASSLVGTAYGAFF. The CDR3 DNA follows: TGTGCCAGCAGTTTGGTCGGGACGGCGTATGGAGCTTTCTTT.

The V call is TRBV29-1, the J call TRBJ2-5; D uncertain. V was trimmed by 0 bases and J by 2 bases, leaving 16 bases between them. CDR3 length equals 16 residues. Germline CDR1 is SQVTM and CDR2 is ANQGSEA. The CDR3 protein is CSVEEPSARTQETQYF. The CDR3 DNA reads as TGCAGCGTTGAAGAACCCTCCGCCCGCACACAAGAGACCCAGTACTTC.

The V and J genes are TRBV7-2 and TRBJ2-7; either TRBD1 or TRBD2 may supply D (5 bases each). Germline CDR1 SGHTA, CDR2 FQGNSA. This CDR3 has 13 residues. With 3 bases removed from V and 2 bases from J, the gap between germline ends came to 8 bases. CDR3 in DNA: TGTGCCAGCAGCTTCCAGGGAGCCTACGAGCAGTACGTC. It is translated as CASSFQGAYEQYV.

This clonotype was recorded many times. In DNA form, the CDR3 reads TGTGCCACCAGCAGGCGGGGGAGTTTATACAATGAGCAGTTCTTC. Translated: CATSRRGSLYNEQFF. V usage is TRBV15 and J usage is TRBJ2-1; 7 bases match TRBD2. Germline loops: CDR1 LNHNV, CDR2 YYDKDF (reference sequence). V lost 3 bases, J lost 4 bases, and 6 bases stayed unmatched. This CDR3 comprises 15 residues. The whole variable domain, filled in from reference TRBV15 and TRBJ2-1, reads DAMVIQNPRYQVTQFGKPVTLSCSQTLNHNVMYWYQQKSSQAPKLLFHYYDKDFNNEADTPDNFQSRRPNTSFCFLDIRSPGLGDTAMYLCATSRRGSLYNEQFFGPGTRLTVL.

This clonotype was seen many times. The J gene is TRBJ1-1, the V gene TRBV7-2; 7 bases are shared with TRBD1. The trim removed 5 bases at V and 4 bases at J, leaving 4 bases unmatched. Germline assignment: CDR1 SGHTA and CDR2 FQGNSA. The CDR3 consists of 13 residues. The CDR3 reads CASSPQGVTEAFF. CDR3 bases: TGTGCCAGCAGCCCGCAGGGGGTCACTGAAGCTTTCTTT.

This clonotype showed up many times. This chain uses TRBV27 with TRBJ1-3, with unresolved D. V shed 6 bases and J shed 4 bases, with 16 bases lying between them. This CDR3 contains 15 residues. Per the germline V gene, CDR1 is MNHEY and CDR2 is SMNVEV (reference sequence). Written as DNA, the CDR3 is TGTGCCAGCAGGGCAGGACCCTTGGCCGGAAACACCATATATTTT. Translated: CASRAGPLAGNTIYF.

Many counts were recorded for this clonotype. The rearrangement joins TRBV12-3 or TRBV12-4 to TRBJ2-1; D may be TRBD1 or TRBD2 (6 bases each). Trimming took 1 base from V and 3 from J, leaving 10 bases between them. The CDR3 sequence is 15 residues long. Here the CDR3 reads CASSLGGANYNEQFF. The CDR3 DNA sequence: TGTGCCAGCAGTTTAGGGGGGGCAAACTACAATGAGCAGTTCTTC.

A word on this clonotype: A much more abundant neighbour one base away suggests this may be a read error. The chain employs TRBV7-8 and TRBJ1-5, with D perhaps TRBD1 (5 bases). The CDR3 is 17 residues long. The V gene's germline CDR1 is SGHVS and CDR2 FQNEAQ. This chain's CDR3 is CASSLLGGHGYNQPQNF. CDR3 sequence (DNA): TGTGCCAGCAGCTTATTAGGAGGACATGGATACAATCAGCCCCAGAATTTT.

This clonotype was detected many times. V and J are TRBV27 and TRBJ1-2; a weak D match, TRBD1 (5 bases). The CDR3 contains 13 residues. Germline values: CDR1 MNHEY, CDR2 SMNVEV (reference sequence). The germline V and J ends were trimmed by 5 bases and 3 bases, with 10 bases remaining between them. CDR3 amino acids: CASSIREDYGYTF. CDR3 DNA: TGTGCCAGCAGTATCAGGGAGGACTATGGCTACACCTTC.

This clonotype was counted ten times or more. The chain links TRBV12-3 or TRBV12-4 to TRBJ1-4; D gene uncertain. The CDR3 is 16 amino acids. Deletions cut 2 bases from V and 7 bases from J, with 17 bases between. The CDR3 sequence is CASSLSAWTYGEKLFF. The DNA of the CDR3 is TGTGCCAGCAGTTTATCCGCTTGGACGTACGGTGAAAAACTGTTTTTT.

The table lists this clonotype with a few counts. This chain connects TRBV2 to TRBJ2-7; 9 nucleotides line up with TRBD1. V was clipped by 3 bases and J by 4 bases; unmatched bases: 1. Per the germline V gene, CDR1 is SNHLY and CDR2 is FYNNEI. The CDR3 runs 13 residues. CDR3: CASSDDRGYEQYV. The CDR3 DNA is TGTGCCAGCAGTGACGACAGGGGGTACGAGCAGTACGTC.

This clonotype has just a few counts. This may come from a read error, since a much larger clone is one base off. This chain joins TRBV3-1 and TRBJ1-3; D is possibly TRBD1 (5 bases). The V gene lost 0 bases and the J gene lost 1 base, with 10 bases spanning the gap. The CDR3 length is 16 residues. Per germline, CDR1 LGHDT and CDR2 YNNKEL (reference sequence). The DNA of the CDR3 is TGTGCCAGCAGCCAAGATTGGGGCAAATCTGGAAACACCATATATTTT. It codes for CASSQDWGKSGNTIYF.

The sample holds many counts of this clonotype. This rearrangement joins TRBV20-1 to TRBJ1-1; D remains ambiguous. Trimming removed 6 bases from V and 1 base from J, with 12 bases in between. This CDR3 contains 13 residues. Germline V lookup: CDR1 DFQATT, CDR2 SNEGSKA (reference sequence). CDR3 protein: CSATGLGNTEAFF. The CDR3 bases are TGCAGTGCCACCGGGTTAGGGAACACTGAAGCTTTCTTT.

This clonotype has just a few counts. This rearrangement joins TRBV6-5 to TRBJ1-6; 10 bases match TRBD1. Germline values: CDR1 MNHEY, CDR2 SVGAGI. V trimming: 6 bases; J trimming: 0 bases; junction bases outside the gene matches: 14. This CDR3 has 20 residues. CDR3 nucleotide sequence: TGTGCCAGCAGAACTGACCGGGACAGGGGTTCCAGCTCCTATAATTCACCCCTCCACTTT. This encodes CASRTDRDRGSSSYNSPLHF.

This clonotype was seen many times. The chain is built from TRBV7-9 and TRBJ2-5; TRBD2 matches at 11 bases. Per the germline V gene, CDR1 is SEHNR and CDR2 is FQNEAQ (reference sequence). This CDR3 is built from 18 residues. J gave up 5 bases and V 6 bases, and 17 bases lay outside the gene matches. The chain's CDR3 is CASSITSGGTPDLETQYF. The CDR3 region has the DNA TGTGCCAGCAGTATAACTAGCGGGGGAACTCCGGATCTGGAGACCCAGTACTTC.